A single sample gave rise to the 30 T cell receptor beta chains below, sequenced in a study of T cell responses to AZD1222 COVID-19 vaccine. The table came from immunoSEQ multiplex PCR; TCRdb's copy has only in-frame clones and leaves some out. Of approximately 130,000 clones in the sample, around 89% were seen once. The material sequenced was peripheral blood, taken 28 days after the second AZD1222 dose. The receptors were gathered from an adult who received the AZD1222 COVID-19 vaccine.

CDR3: CASSLTGGNTIYF. In DNA, the CDR3 is TGTGCCAGCAGTTTAACCGGGGGAAACACCATATATTTT. This chain links TRBV12-3 or TRBV12-4 with TRBJ1-3; the D is unclear. CDR3 size: 13 residues. V shed 2 bases and J shed 4 bases, with 6 bases lying between them.

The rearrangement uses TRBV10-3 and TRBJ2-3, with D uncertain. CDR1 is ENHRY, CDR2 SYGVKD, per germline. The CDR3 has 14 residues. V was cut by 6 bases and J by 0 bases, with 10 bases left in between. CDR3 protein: CAIRDIVSTDTQYF. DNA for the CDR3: TGTGCCATCAGGGATATAGTGAGCACAGATACGCAGTATTTT.

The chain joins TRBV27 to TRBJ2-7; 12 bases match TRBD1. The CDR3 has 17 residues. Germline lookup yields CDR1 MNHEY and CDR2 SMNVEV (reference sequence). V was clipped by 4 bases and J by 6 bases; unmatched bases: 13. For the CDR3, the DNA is TGTGCCAGCAGTTACCCCTCAGGGACAGGGGGCCGGTTCGAGCAGTACTTC. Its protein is CASSYPSGTGGRFEQYF.

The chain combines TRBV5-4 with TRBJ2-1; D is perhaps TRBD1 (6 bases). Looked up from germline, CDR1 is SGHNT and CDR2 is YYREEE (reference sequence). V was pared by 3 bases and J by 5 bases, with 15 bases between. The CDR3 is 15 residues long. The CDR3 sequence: CASSSAGKGDNEQFF. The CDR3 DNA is TGTGCCAGCAGCTCTGCAGGGAAGGGGGACAATGAGCAGTTCTTC.

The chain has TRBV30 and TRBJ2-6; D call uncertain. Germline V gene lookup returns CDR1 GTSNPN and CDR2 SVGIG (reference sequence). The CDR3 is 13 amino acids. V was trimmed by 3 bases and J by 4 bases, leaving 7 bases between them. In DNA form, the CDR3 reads TGTGCCTGGAGGGACGGGGGGGCCAACGTCCTGACTTTC. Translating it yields CAWRDGGANVLTF. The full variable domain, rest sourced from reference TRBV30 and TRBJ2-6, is SQTIHQWPATLVQPVGSPLSLECTVEGTSNPNLYWYRQAAGRGLQLLFYSVGIGQISSEVPQNLSASRPQDRQFILSSKKLLLSDSGFYLCAWRDGGANVLTFGAGSRLTVL.

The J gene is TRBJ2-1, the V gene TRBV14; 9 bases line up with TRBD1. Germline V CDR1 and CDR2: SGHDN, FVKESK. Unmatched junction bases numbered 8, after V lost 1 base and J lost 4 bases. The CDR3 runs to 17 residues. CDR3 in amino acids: CASSQGWGQGIYNEQFF. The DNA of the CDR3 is TGTGCCAGCAGCCAAGGATGGGGACAGGGAATATACAATGAGCAGTTCTTC.

CDR3 in DNA: TGTGCCAGTAGTATCCAGGGGTCCAGCAATCAGCCCCAGCATTTT. It is translated as CASSIQGSSNQPQHF. V is TRBV19 and J is TRBJ1-5, with TRBD1 as a possible D gene (6 bases). V lost 3 bases and J 1 base, leaving 10 bases between the germline ends. Per germline, CDR1 LNHDA and CDR2 SQIVND (reference sequence). The CDR3 runs to 15 residues.

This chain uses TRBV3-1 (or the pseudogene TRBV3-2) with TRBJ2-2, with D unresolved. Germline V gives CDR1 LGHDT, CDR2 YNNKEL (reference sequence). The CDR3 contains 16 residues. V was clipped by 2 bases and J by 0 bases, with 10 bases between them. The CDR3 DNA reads TGTGCCAGCAGCCAATTGCGGCTGCCGAACACCGGGGAGCTGTTTTTT. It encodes CASSQLRLPNTGELFF.

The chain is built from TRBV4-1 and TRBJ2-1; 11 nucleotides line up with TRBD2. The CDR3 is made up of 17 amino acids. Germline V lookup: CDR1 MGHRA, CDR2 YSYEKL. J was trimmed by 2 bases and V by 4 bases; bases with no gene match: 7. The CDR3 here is CASSPLAGGRPYNEQFF. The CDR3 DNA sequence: TGCGCCAGCAGCCCCTTAGCGGGAGGGAGGCCCTACAATGAGCAGTTCTTC.

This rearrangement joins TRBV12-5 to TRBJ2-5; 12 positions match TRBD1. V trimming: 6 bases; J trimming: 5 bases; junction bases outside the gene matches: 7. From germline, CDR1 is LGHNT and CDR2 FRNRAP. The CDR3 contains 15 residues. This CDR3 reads CASGLGTGGAETQYF. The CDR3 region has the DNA TGTGCTAGTGGCCTGGGGACAGGGGGCGCGGAGACCCAGTACTTC.

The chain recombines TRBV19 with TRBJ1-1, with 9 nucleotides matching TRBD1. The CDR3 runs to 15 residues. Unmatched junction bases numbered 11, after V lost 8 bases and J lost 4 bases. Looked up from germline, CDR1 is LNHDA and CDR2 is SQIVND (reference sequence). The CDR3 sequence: CASCSSGTGITEAFF. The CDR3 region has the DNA TGTGCCAGTTGTTCCTCCGGGACAGGGATCACTGAAGCTTTCTTT.

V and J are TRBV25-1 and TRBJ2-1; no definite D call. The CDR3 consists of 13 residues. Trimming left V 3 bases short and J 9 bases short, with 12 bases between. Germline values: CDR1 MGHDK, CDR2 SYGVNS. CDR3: CASSDNPLGEQFF. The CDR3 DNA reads TGTGCCAGCAGTGACAACCCCCTGGGTGAGCAGTTCTTC.

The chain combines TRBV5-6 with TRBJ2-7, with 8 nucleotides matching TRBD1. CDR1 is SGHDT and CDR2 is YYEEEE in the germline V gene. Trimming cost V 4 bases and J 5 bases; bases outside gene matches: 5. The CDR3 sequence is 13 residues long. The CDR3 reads CASSPGQAHEQYF. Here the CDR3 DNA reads TGTGCCAGCAGCCCGGGACAGGCGCACGAGCAGTACTTC.

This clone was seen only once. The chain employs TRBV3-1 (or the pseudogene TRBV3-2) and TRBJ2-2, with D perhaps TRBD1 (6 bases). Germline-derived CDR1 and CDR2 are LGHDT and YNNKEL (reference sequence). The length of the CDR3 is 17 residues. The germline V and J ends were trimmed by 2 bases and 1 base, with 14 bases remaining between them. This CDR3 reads CASSQISTGRNTGELFF. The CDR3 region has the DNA TGTGCCAGCAGCCAAATAAGTACAGGGCGGAACACCGGGGAGCTGTTTTTT.

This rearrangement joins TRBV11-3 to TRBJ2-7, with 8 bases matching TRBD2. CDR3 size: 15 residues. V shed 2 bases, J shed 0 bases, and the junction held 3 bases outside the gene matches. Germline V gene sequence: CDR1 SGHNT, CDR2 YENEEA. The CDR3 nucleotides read TGTGCCAGCAGCTTATCTAGCGGGCCCTCCTACGAGCAGTACTTC. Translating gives CASSLSSGPSYEQYF.

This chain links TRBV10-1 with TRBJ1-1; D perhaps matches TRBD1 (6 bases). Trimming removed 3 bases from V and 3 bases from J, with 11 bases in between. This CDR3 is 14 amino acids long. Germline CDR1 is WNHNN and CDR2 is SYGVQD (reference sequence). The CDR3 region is CASSEWGLDTEAFF. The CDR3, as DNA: TGCGCCAGCAGTGAATGGGGGCTGGACACTGAAGCTTTCTTT.

The CDR3 DNA follows: TGCACCACCGAAGATGAGCAGTTCTTC. Translating it yields CTTEDEQFF. The V call is TRBV29-1, the J call TRBJ2-1; D gene unclear. CDR3 length: 9 amino acids. The germline V gene encodes CDR1 SQVTM and CDR2 ANQGSEA.

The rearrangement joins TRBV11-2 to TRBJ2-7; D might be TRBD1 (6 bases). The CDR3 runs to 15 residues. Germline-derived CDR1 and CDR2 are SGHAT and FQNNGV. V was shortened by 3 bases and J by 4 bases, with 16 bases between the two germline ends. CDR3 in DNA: TGTGCCAGCAGCTTCTCATCAGGGGATCAGTACGAGCAGTACTTC. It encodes CASSFSSGDQYEQYF.

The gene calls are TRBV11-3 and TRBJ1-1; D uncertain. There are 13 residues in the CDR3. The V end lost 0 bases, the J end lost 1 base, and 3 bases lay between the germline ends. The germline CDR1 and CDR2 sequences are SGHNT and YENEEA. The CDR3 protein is CASSLEGNTEAFF. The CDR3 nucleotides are TGTGCCAGCAGCTTAGAGGGGAACACTGAAGCTTTCTTT.

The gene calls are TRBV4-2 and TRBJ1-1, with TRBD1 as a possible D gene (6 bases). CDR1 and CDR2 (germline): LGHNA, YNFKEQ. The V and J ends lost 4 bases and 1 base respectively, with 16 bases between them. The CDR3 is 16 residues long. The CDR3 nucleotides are TGTGCCAGCAGCCTAGCTACCGGGACACCGAACACTGAAGCTTTCTTT. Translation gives CASSLATGTPNTEAFF.

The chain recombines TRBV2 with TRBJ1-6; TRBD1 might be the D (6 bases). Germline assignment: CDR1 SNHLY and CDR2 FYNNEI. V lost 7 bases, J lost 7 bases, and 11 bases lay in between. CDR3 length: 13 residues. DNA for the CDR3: TGTGCCAGCAAACGGGACACAAATTCACCCCTCCACTTT. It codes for CASKRDTNSPLHF. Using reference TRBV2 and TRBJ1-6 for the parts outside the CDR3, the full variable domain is EPEVTQTPSHQVTQMGQEVILRCVPISNHLYFYWYRQILGQKVEFLVSFYNNEISEKSEIFDDQFSVERPDGSNFTLKIRSTKLEDSAMYFCASKRDTNSPLHFGNGTRLTVT.

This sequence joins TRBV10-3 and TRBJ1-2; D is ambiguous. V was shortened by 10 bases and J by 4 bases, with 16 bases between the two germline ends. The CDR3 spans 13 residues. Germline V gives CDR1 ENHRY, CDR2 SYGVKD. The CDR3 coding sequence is TGTGCCACCACTGCGGATGTCGGCTATGGCTACACCTTC. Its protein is CATTADVGYGYTF.

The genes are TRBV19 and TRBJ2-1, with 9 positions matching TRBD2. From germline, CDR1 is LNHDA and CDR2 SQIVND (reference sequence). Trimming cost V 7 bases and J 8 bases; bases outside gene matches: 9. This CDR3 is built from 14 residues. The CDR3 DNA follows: TGTGCCAGTACCCTGCGGGGGGGGAACGATGAGCAGTTCTTC. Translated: CASTLRGGNDEQFF.

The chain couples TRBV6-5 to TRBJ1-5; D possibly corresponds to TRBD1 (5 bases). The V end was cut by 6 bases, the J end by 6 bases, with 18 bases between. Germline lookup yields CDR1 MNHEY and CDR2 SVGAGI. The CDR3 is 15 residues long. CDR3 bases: TGTGCCAGCAGAAGTGGGCAGGGCATAGGTCAGCCCCAGCATTTT. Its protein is CASRSGQGIGQPQHF.

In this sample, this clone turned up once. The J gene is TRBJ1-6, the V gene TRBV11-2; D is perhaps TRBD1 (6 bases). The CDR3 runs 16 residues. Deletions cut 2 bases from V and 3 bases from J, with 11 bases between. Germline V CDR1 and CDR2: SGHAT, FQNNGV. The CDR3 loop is CASSLLGTLYNSPLHF. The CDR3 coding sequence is TGTGCCAGCAGCTTACTCGGGACACTCTATAATTCACCCCTCCACTTT.

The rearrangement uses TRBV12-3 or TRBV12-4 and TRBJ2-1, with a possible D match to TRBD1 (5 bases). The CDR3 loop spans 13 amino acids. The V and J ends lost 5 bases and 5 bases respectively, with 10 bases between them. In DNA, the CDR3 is TGTGCCAGCAGTCCGCAGGGCCACAATGAGCAGTTCTTC. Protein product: CASSPQGHNEQFF.

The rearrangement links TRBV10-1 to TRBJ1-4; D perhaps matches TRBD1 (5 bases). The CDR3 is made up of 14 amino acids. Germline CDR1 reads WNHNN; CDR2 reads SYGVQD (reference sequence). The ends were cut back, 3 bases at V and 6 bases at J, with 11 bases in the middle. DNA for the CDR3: TGCGCCAGCAGTGATGGCCAGGGTCATGAAAAACTGTTTTTT. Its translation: CASSDGQGHEKLFF.

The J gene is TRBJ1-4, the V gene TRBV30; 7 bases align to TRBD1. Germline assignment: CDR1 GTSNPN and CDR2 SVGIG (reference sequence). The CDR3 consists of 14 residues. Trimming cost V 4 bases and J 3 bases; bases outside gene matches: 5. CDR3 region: CAWNLGGPNEKLFF. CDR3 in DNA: TGTGCCTGGAACTTAGGGGGCCCTAATGAAAAACTGTTTTTT.

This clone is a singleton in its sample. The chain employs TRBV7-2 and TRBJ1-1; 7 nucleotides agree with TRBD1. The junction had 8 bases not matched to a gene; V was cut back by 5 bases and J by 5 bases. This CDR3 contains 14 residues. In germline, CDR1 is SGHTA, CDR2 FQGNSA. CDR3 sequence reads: CASSPRQGGTEAFF. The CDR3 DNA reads TGTGCCAGCAGCCCACGACAGGGAGGGACTGAAGCTTTCTTT.

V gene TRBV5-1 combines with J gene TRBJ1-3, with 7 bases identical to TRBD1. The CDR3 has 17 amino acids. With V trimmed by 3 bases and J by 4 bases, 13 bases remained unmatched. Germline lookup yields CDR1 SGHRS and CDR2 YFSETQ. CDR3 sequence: CASSSGYRGSDGNTIYF. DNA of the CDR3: TGCGCCAGCAGCTCAGGCTACAGGGGTTCGGACGGAAACACCATATATTTT.